The rows below give T cell receptor beta chains drawn from one sample of a study of shared clonotypes between healthy human individuals. Method: immunoSEQ multiplex PCR; TCRdb's copy keeps in-frame clones and lacks some. In the table there are 550,000 to 650,000 clones, approximately 96% of which are singletons. The material sequenced was naive CD8+ T cells sorted from blood. These receptors all stem from a woman between 25 and 40 years old in good health. Each CDR3 is given with its conserved first and last residue. The D gene is left open where the match is weak. Some rows have no size entry. The others give once, few or many, or a class for an expanded clone.

j_gene: TRBJ2-7; len: 14; d_gene: NA; v_gene: TRBV5-5; abundance: NA; CDR3aa: CASSHITGTYEQYF; CDR3nt: TGTGCCAGCAGTCATATCACAGGGACCTACGAGCAGTACTTC
j_gene: TRBJ2-1; len: 15; d_gene: NA; v_gene: TRBV29-1; abundance: NA; CDR3aa: CSVEGHRDQYNEQFF; CDR3nt: TGCAGCGTTGAAGGACACAGGGATCAGTACAATGAGCAGTTCTTC
j_gene: TRBJ2-1; len: 15; d_gene: TRBD2; v_gene: TRBV7-2; abundance: NA; CDR3aa: CASSLAGGPYNEQFF; CDR3nt: TGTGCCAGCAGTCTAGCGGGAGGGCCGTACAATGAGCAGTTCTTC
j_gene: TRBJ2-7; len: 13; d_gene: TRBD2; v_gene: TRBV6-5; abundance: NA; CDR3aa: CASSYERGYEQYF; CDR3nt: TGTGCCAGCAGTTATGAGCGGGGCTACGAGCAGTACTTC
j_gene: TRBJ2-7; len: 14; d_gene: TRBD1; v_gene: TRBV27; abundance: NA; CDR3aa: CASSAGTGGYEQYF; CDR3nt: TGTGCCAGCAGTGCCGGGACAGGAGGGTATGAGCAGTACTTC
j_gene: TRBJ1-5; len: 17; d_gene: TRBD1; v_gene: TRBV2; abundance: once; CDR3aa: CASSEARDRFELRPQHF; CDR3nt: TGTGCCAGCAGTGAAGCGCGGGACAGATTCGAGTTAAGGCCCCAGCATTTT
j_gene: TRBJ1-4; len: 15; d_gene: TRBD1; v_gene: TRBV6-5; abundance: NA; CDR3aa: CASSPWTGGNEKLFF; CDR3nt: TGTGCCAGCAGTCCGTGGACAGGGGGAAATGAAAAACTGTTTTTT
j_gene: TRBJ2-7; len: 17; d_gene: TRBD1; v_gene: TRBV11-2; abundance: NA; CDR3aa: CASSRDVGQGINYEQYF; CDR3nt: TGTGCCAGCAGCAGGGACGTGGGACAGGGCATTAACTACGAGCAGTACTTC
j_gene: TRBJ1-2; len: 17; d_gene: NA; v_gene: TRBV7-6; abundance: NA; CDR3aa: CASSLAGGVSELYGYTF; CDR3nt: TGTGCCAGCAGCTTAGCTGGCGGGGTTTCGGAACTCTATGGCTACACCTTC
j_gene: TRBJ1-2; len: 14; d_gene: NA; v_gene: TRBV27; abundance: NA; CDR3aa: CASSFALGYYGYTF; CDR3nt: TGTGCCAGCAGTTTTGCGCTGGGATACTATGGCTACACCTTC
j_gene: TRBJ2-1; len: 15; d_gene: TRBD2; v_gene: TRBV13; abundance: NA; CDR3aa: CASSLAGKNYNEQFF; CDR3nt: TGTGCCAGCAGCCTAGCGGGAAAGAACTACAATGAGCAGTTCTTC
j_gene: TRBJ2-1; len: 16; d_gene: NA; v_gene: TRBV5-1; abundance: NA; CDR3aa: CASSLEWEWANNEQFF; CDR3nt: TGCGCCAGCAGCTTGGAGTGGGAGTGGGCCAACAATGAGCAGTTCTTC
j_gene: TRBJ1-3; len: 17; d_gene: NA; v_gene: TRBV23-1; abundance: NA; CDR3aa: CASSQWTLKPSGNTIYF; CDR3nt: TGCGCCAGCAGTCAATGGACACTCAAACCCTCTGGAAACACCATATATTTT
j_gene: TRBJ1-2; len: 14; d_gene: NA; v_gene: TRBV19; abundance: once; CDR3aa: CASNTGIRDYGYTF; CDR3nt: TGTGCCAGTAACACAGGGATACGGGACTATGGCTACACCTTC
j_gene: TRBJ2-5; len: 13; d_gene: NA; v_gene: TRBV27; abundance: NA; CDR3aa: CASSLPPQETQYF; CDR3nt: TGTGCCAGCAGTTTACCCCCCCAAGAGACCCAGTACTTC
j_gene: TRBJ2-7; len: 11; d_gene: NA; v_gene: TRBV27; abundance: few; CDR3aa: CASSHSYEQYF; CDR3nt: TGTGCCAGCAGTCACTCCTACGAGCAGTACTTC
j_gene: TRBJ1-1; len: 13; d_gene: NA; v_gene: TRBV28; abundance: once; CDR3aa: CASSFAGTVEAFF; CDR3nt: TGTGCCAGCAGCTTCGCGGGGACGGTTGAAGCTTTCTTT
j_gene: TRBJ2-5; len: 13; d_gene: NA; v_gene: TRBV6-6; abundance: NA; CDR3aa: CASSSFREETQYF; CDR3nt: TGTGCCAGCAGTTCATTCCGAGAAGAGACCCAGTACTTC
j_gene: TRBJ2-2; len: 10; d_gene: NA; v_gene: TRBV21-1; abundance: few; CDR3aa: CGRLAGELFF; CDR3nt: TGCGGGAGGTTGGCCGGGGAGCTGTTTTTT
j_gene: TRBJ2-3; len: 13; d_gene: NA; v_gene: TRBV5-8; abundance: NA; CDR3aa: CASSYDEVDTQYF; CDR3nt: TGTGCCAGCAGTTACGACGAGGTGGATACGCAGTATTTT
j_gene: TRBJ2-7; len: 14; d_gene: TRBD1; v_gene: TRBV7-9; abundance: NA; CDR3aa: CASSSAGTGIEQYF; CDR3nt: TGTGCCAGCAGCTCGGCCGGGACAGGCATCGAGCAGTACTTC
j_gene: TRBJ2-7; len: 15; d_gene: NA; v_gene: TRBV7-8; abundance: NA; CDR3aa: CASSFYPGQSYEQYF; CDR3nt: TGTGCCAGCAGCTTCTACCCGGGACAATCCTACGAGCAGTACTTC
j_gene: TRBJ2-5; len: 14; d_gene: NA; v_gene: TRBV5-1; abundance: NA; CDR3aa: CASSLRTDPATQYF; CDR3nt: TGCGCCAGCAGCTTGAGGACGGACCCAGCGACCCAGTACTTC
j_gene: TRBJ2-7; len: 14; d_gene: TRBD1; v_gene: TRBV27; abundance: NA; CDR3aa: CASSPGTGGYEQYF; CDR3nt: TGTGCCAGCAGTCCGGGGACAGGGGGCTACGAGCAGTACTTC
j_gene: TRBJ1-1; len: 10; d_gene: NA; v_gene: TRBV7-6; abundance: NA; CDR3aa: CASSQVEAFF; CDR3nt: TGTGCCAGCAGCCAGGTTGAAGCTTTCTTT
j_gene: TRBJ2-3; len: 16; d_gene: TRBD1; v_gene: TRBV15; abundance: NA; CDR3aa: CATSPQTGGLADTQYF; CDR3nt: TGTGCCACCAGCCCGCAGACAGGGGGCTTGGCAGATACGCAGTATTTT
j_gene: TRBJ1-1; len: 12; d_gene: NA; v_gene: TRBV5-6; abundance: NA; CDR3aa: CASSLGTTEAFF; CDR3nt: TGTGCCAGCAGCTTGGGGACCACTGAAGCTTTCTTT
j_gene: TRBJ2-7; len: 16; d_gene: NA; v_gene: TRBV6-6; abundance: NA; CDR3aa: CASSPLERALSYEQYF; CDR3nt: TGTGCCAGCAGCCCCCTTGAGCGGGCCCTCTCCTACGAGCAGTACTTC
j_gene: TRBJ2-1; len: 17; d_gene: NA; v_gene: TRBV4-1; abundance: NA; CDR3aa: CASSQEWSSAVQNEQFF; CDR3nt: TGCGCCAGCAGCCAAGAATGGTCTAGCGCCGTACAGAATGAGCAGTTCTTC
j_gene: TRBJ2-7; len: 15; d_gene: NA; v_gene: TRBV19; abundance: NA; CDR3aa: CASSILTGKTYEQYF; CDR3nt: TGTGCCAGTAGTATTTTGACAGGCAAAACCTACGAGCAGTACTTC
j_gene: TRBJ2-7; len: 14; d_gene: NA; v_gene: TRBV7-7; abundance: NA; CDR3aa: CASSLGPGVYEQYF; CDR3nt: TGTGCCAGCAGCTTAGGTCCCGGAGTCTACGAGCAGTACTTC
j_gene: TRBJ2-1; len: 15; d_gene: TRBD2; v_gene: TRBV30; abundance: NA; CDR3aa: CAWSVLGGRADEQFF; CDR3nt: TGTGCCTGGAGTGTACTTGGCGGGAGGGCCGATGAGCAGTTCTTC
j_gene: TRBJ2-1; len: 13; d_gene: NA; v_gene: TRBV4-1; abundance: NA; CDR3aa: CASSQERGNEQFF; CDR3nt: TGCGCCAGCAGCCAAGAGAGGGGCAATGAGCAGTTCTTC
j_gene: TRBJ2-3; len: 15; d_gene: TRBD1; v_gene: TRBV7-9; abundance: NA; CDR3aa: CASSYGQGGTDTQYF; CDR3nt: TGTGCCAGCAGCTATGGACAGGGGGGCACAGATACGCAGTATTTT
j_gene: TRBJ1-1; len: 18; d_gene: NA; v_gene: TRBV7-9; abundance: NA; CDR3aa: CASSSFNFRGLGNTEAFF; CDR3nt: TGTGCCAGCAGTTCTTTTAACTTCAGGGGCCTGGGGAACACTGAAGCTTTCTTT
j_gene: TRBJ2-1; len: 14; d_gene: TRBD2; v_gene: TRBV28; abundance: NA; CDR3aa: CASRGLAGGPEQFF; CDR3nt: TGTGCCAGCCGTGGGCTAGCGGGAGGTCCTGAGCAGTTCTTC
j_gene: TRBJ2-1; len: 18; d_gene: TRBD2; v_gene: TRBV14; abundance: NA; CDR3aa: CASSQGGGLAGLYNEQFF; CDR3nt: TGTGCCAGCAGCCAAGGCGGGGGACTAGCGGGTCTCTACAATGAGCAGTTCTTC
j_gene: TRBJ2-3; len: 13; d_gene: TRBD1; v_gene: TRBV28; abundance: NA; CDR3aa: CASRTGQADTQYF; CDR3nt: TGTGCCAGCAGGACCGGACAGGCAGATACGCAGTATTTT
j_gene: TRBJ1-1; len: 14; d_gene: NA; v_gene: TRBV28; abundance: NA; CDR3aa: CASSPVVGPLEPFF; CDR3nt: TGTGCCAGCAGCCCCGTGGTAGGACCCCTTGAACCTTTCTTT
j_gene: TRBJ2-1; len: 15; d_gene: NA; v_gene: TRBV6-6; abundance: NA; CDR3aa: CASSYGGAAYNEQFF; CDR3nt: TGTGCCAGCAGTTACGGAGGGGCCGCCTACAATGAGCAGTTCTTC
j_gene: TRBJ1-2; len: 14; d_gene: NA; v_gene: TRBV27; abundance: NA; CDR3aa: CASSLSADSYGYTF; CDR3nt: TGTGCCAGCAGTTTATCAGCCGATAGCTATGGCTACACCTTC
j_gene: TRBJ1-5; len: 13; d_gene: NA; v_gene: TRBV5-6; abundance: NA; CDR3aa: CASSLGGGQPQHF; CDR3nt: TGTGCCAGCAGCTTGGGAGGCGGTCAGCCCCAGCATTTT
j_gene: TRBJ2-1; len: 15; d_gene: TRBD2; v_gene: TRBV7-9; abundance: NA; CDR3aa: CASSPGTSGRFEQFF; CDR3nt: TGTGCCAGCAGCCCCGGGACTAGCGGGAGGTTTGAGCAGTTCTTC
j_gene: TRBJ2-7; len: 14; d_gene: NA; v_gene: TRBV9; abundance: NA; CDR3aa: CASSETDGEYEQYF; CDR3nt: TGTGCCAGCAGCGAAACGGACGGAGAATACGAGCAGTACTTC
j_gene: TRBJ2-7; len: 15; d_gene: NA; v_gene: TRBV28; abundance: NA; CDR3aa: CASSLGGRSSYEQYF; CDR3nt: TGTGCCAGCAGCCTGGGGGGCAGGAGCTCCTACGAGCAGTACTTC
j_gene: TRBJ1-5; len: 17; d_gene: NA; v_gene: TRBV28; abundance: NA; CDR3aa: CASSSVSGGGVNQPQHF; CDR3nt: TGTGCCAGCAGTTCCGTTTCGGGGGGGGGAGTCAATCAGCCCCAGCATTTT
j_gene: TRBJ2-7; len: 16; d_gene: NA; v_gene: TRBV2; abundance: NA; CDR3aa: CASSEALRGPSYEQYF; CDR3nt: TGTGCCAGCAGTGAAGCACTAAGAGGGCCCTCCTACGAGCAGTACTTC
j_gene: TRBJ2-7; len: 13; d_gene: NA; v_gene: TRBV19; abundance: NA; CDR3aa: CASADWAAYEQYF; CDR3nt: TGTGCCAGCGCGGACTGGGCTGCCTACGAGCAGTACTTC
j_gene: TRBJ2-7; len: 13; d_gene: NA; v_gene: TRBV7-9; abundance: NA; CDR3aa: CASSWTEGYEQYF; CDR3nt: TGTGCCAGCAGCTGGACGGAGGGCTACGAGCAGTACTTC